This T cell receptor beta chain was recovered during a study of control samples from healthy donors and cancer patients. V gave up 0 bases and J gave up 5 bases; unmatched junction bases: 6. The CDR3 sequence is 15 residues long. Germline V gene sequence: CDR1 GTSNPN, CDR2 SVGIG (reference sequence). Generated by immunoSEQ multiplex PCR, the TCRdb table keeps only in-frame clones and is missing some. The sample yields tens of thousands of clones, approximately 90% seen once. The chain couples TRBV30 to TRBJ2-3, with 9 bases fitting TRBD2. The clonotype comes from a man between 50 and 59 years old in good health. The sequenced sample was blood. The CDR3 region is CAWSVGAGGIDTQYF. In DNA form, the CDR3 reads TGTGCCTGGAGTGTCGGTGCGGGGGGGATAGATACGCAGTATTTT.